The 26 T cell receptor beta chains reported below all come from one sample, sequenced in a study of CD8 T cells in ankylosing spondylitis. Study-wide results and caveats: Characteristic, it appeared, of ankylosing spondylitis blood was a TCR beta motif of about eight highly homologous variants.

TCRdb reanalysed the 5' RACE reads using MiXCR and keeps one entry per CDR3 protein. The table records about 540,000 distinct CDR3 sequences, approximately 11% of them present only once. Antigen specificity for these receptors is unknown. Specimen: blood, either unsorted or a sorted T cell fraction (not recorded which). Source of these receptors: a male donor with ankylosing spondylitis.

This clonotype has more than one count but fewer than ten. The gene calls are TRBV5-1 and TRBJ2-1, with 7 bases identical to TRBD1. Germline assignment: CDR1 SGHRS and CDR2 YFSETQ. The CDR3 has 15 amino acids. V lost 2 bases to trimming and J lost 6 bases; unmatched junction nucleotides: 8. In DNA, the CDR3 is TGCGCCAGCAGCTTAAGAGGGGGCGGAAGCAATGAGCAGTTCTTC. Protein: CASSLRGGGSNEQFF.

The chain joins TRBV29-1 to TRBJ2-1; 10 bases map to TRBD2. V was clipped by 4 bases and J by 2 bases; unmatched bases: 8. This CDR3 region has 16 residues. Germline CDR1 and CDR2: SQVTM and ANQGSEA. Written as DNA, the CDR3 is TGCAGCGTTGCTAGCGGGAGTTTTCCAGCCTACAATGAGCAGTTCTTC. Translating gives CSVASGSFPAYNEQFF.

This clonotype was found a few times. V is TRBV3-1 and J is TRBJ1-2; unclear D gene. The CDR3 length is 15 residues. CDR1 is LGHDT and CDR2 is YNNKEL in the germline V gene (reference sequence). V dropped 0 bases and J dropped 4 bases, with 12 bases sitting between them. The chain's CDR3 is CASSQDSTRSYGYTF. The CDR3 region has the DNA TGTGCCAGCAGCCAAGATAGCACACGATCCTATGGCTACACCTTC.

The chain has TRBV11-3 and TRBJ2-3, with D unresolved. Germline V gene lookup returns CDR1 SGHNT and CDR2 YENEEA. CDR3 length: 15 amino acids. The V and J ends lost 0 bases and 0 bases respectively, with 7 bases between them. The CDR3 protein is CASSLDAGSTDTQYF. The CDR3 DNA follows: TGTGCCAGCAGCTTAGATGCAGGTAGCACAGATACGCAGTATTTT.

This sequence joins TRBV20-1 and TRBJ2-1; 7 positions match TRBD1. The junction had 9 bases not matched to a gene; V was cut back by 6 bases and J by 4 bases. Germline lookup yields CDR1 DFQATT and CDR2 SNEGSKA (reference sequence). This CDR3 region has 14 residues. As DNA, the CDR3 is TGCAGTGCCACACAGGGGATCCTATACAATGAGCAGTTCTTC. This codes for CSATQGILYNEQFF.

The CDR3 sequence is CASTPSRDRGLSRSYNEQFF. CDR3 DNA sequence: TGTGCCAGCACCCCTTCCCGGGACAGGGGGCTCTCACGCTCCTACAATGAGCAGTTCTTC. J is TRBJ2-1 and V is TRBV7-8; 12 bases map to TRBD1. Germline V gene lookup returns CDR1 SGHVS and CDR2 FQNEAQ. J gave up 0 bases and V 7 bases, and 16 bases lay outside the gene matches. There are 20 residues in the CDR3.

The chain carries TRBV5-1 and TRBJ2-5; the D call may be TRBD1 or TRBD2 (7 bases each). Trimming took 2 bases from V and 2 from J, leaving 16 bases between them. Looked up from germline, CDR1 is SGHRS and CDR2 is YFSETQ. The CDR3 is 16 residues long. DNA for the CDR3: TGCGCCAGCAGCTTTACGGCGCAGGGGGGGCAAGAGACCCAGTACTTC. It is translated as CASSFTAQGGQETQYF.

This clonotype was picked up a small number of times. The chain has TRBV29-1 and TRBJ2-1, with 11 bases matching TRBD2. There are 15 residues in the CDR3. Germline CDR1 and CDR2: SQVTM and ANQGSEA. V was clipped by 6 bases and J by 4 bases; unmatched bases: 8. CDR3 DNA: TGCAGCGTGGGAGGGACTAGCGGACTATACAATGAGCAGTTCTTC. This gives the protein CSVGGTSGLYNEQFF.

The V call is TRBV14, the J call TRBJ2-7; TRBD2 might be the D (6 bases). Germline V CDR1 and CDR2: SGHDN, FVKESK. The V and J ends lost 3 bases and 6 bases respectively, with 15 bases between them. This CDR3 spans 14 amino acids. CDR3 bases: TGTGCCAGCAGCCATCCGGGAGCCGTTCGCGAGCAGTACTTC. Its translation: CASSHPGAVREQYF.

This clonotype was recorded many times. The CDR3 loop is CASSGEPWLGYTF. In nucleotides, the CDR3 is TGTGCCAGCAGTGGGGAGCCTTGGTTGGGCTACACCTTC. The rearrangement links TRBV6-1 to TRBJ1-2; D is ambiguous. The CDR3 loop spans 13 amino acids. Trimming left V 4 bases short and J 8 bases short, with 14 bases between. The germline V gene has CDR1 MNHNS and CDR2 SASEGT.

V is TRBV6-1 and J is TRBJ1-1; D uncertain. This CDR3 is 14 amino acids long. The V end was cut by 8 bases, the J end by 3 bases, with 16 bases between. CDR1 is MNHNS and CDR2 is SASEGT in the germline V gene. The CDR3 DNA reads TGTGCCAGCTCAACGACTGGAGGTGACACTGAAGCTTTCTTT. It translates to CASSTTGGDTEAFF.

In its sample, this clonotype was seen a few times. The CDR3 region has the DNA TGCGCCAGCAGCTTGCCCGGGACTTCCCAGGGGACAGATACGCAGTATTTT. This sequence encodes CASSLPGTSQGTDTQYF. The chain joins TRBV5-1 to TRBJ2-3; D may correspond to TRBD1 or TRBD2 (6 bases each). This CDR3 contains 17 residues. Germline lookup yields CDR1 SGHRS and CDR2 YFSETQ. Trimming shortened V by 1 base and J by 3 bases, and 18 bases separated the two germline ends.

CDR3 protein: CASIQGLGPNEQFF. The CDR3 DNA reads as TGTGCCAGCATCCAAGGACTAGGCCCCAATGAGCAGTTCTTC. The rearrangement links TRBV13 to TRBJ2-1; 7 bases map to TRBD2. CDR1 and CDR2 from the germline V gene are PRHDT and FYEKMQ (reference sequence). V gave up 7 bases and J gave up 6 bases; unmatched junction bases: 9. This CDR3 is built from 14 residues.

This chain uses TRBV20-1 with TRBJ2-1; 8 bases map to TRBD1. This CDR3 spans 15 amino acids. CDR1 is DFQATT, CDR2 SNEGSKA, per germline (reference sequence). Trimming took 5 bases from V and 0 from J; bases not matched to a gene: 6. The CDR3 loop is CSAGRGPSSYNEQFF. CDR3 nucleotides: TGCAGTGCTGGCAGGGGGCCTAGCTCCTACAATGAGCAGTTCTTC.

At least ten counts were recorded for this clonotype. The chain couples TRBV29-1 to TRBJ1-5; no clear D gene. CDR3 length: 13 residues. Trimming removed 5 bases from V and 0 bases from J, with 8 bases in between. Germline loops: CDR1 SQVTM, CDR2 ANQGSEA. The CDR3 DNA sequence: TGCAGCGTTTCCCCGGGTAGCAATCAGCCCCAGCATTTT. It encodes CSVSPGSNQPQHF. Full variable domain (remainder filled in from reference TRBV29-1 and TRBJ1-5): SAVISQKPSRDICQRGTSLTIQCQVDSQVTMMFWYRQQPGQSLTLIATANQGSEATYESGFVIDKFPISRPNLTFSTLTVSNMSPEDSSIYLCSVSPGSNQPQHFGDGTRLSIL.

This clonotype appeared many times. The chain recombines TRBV12-3 or TRBV12-4 with TRBJ1-1, with D possibly being TRBD1 (6 bases). This CDR3 comprises 12 residues. The V end was cut by 6 bases, the J end by 4 bases, with 9 bases between. The CDR3 region is CASSAGATEAFF. The CDR3 nucleotides are TGTGCCAGCAGCGCAGGGGCCACTGAAGCTTTCTTT.

This chain links TRBV7-9 with TRBJ2-1; 7 positions match TRBD1. The germline V gene has CDR1 SEHNR and CDR2 FQNEAQ (reference sequence). This CDR3 has 15 residues. V shed 1 base and J 4 bases; nucleotides not matched to a gene: 4. CDR3 DNA sequence: TGTGCCAGCAGCTTAGTGACAGGGAAGTACAATGAGCAGTTCTTC. Translated: CASSLVTGKYNEQFF.

The CDR3 loop is CASSEPGQGSTGELFF. CDR3 nucleotides: TGTGCCAGCAGTGAACCAGGACAGGGGAGCACCGGGGAGCTGTTTTTT. The V and J genes are TRBV25-1 and TRBJ2-2, with 9 bases identical to TRBD1. Looked up from germline, CDR1 is MGHDK and CDR2 is SYGVNS. With 2 bases clipped from V and 4 bases from J, the junction kept 5 bases outside the gene matches. CDR3 length equals 16 residues.

This clonotype occurred many times. V and J are TRBV5-1 and TRBJ2-1, with 12 bases lining up with TRBD2. V shed 0 bases, J shed 1 base, and the junction held 5 bases outside the gene matches. CDR1 and CDR2 from the germline V gene are SGHRS and YFSETQ. The CDR3 sequence is 18 residues long. In DNA, the CDR3 is TGCGCCAGCAGCTTGGTAGGGACTAGCGGGTTGTCCTACAATGAGCAGTTCTTC. It yields the protein CASSLVGTSGLSYNEQFF. Full variable domain (rest looked up from reference TRBV5-1 and TRBJ2-1): KAGVTQTPRYLIKTRGQQVTLSCSPISGHRSVSWYQQTPGQGLQFLFEYFSETQRNKGNFPGRFSGRQFSNSRSEMNVSTLELGDSALYLCASSLVGTSGLSYNEQFFGPGTRLTVL.

This chain uses TRBV9 with TRBJ2-2, with TRBD1 identical over 11 bases. The trim removed 7 bases at V and 5 bases at J, leaving 7 bases unmatched. CDR1 is SGDLS and CDR2 is YYNGEE in the germline V gene. This CDR3 spans 15 amino acids. Written as DNA, the CDR3 is TGTGCCAGCCGTAAAGGGACAGGGGGAACCGGGGAGCTGTTTTTT. This gives the protein CASRKGTGGTGELFF.

This clonotype was counted only a few times. The rearrangement links TRBV30 to TRBJ2-7; tentative D call: TRBD1 (6 bases). Germline V gene lookup returns CDR1 GTSNPN and CDR2 SVGIG (reference sequence). The CDR3 spans 12 residues. The germline V and J ends were trimmed by 7 bases and 2 bases, with 12 bases remaining between them. CDR3 protein: CASTDSTYEQYF. The CDR3 nucleotides read TGTGCCTCCACGGACAGTACCTACGAGCAGTACTTC.

The V and J genes are TRBV29-1 and TRBJ1-1; no clear D gene. Germline CDR1 reads SQVTM; CDR2 reads ANQGSEA. CDR3 length: 13 amino acids. Trimming pared 3 bases from V and 1 base from J, leaving 9 bases between. CDR3 coding DNA: TGCAGCGTTGATCTTAGCAGGAACACTGAAGCTTTCTTT. It specifies CSVDLSRNTEAFF.

In its sample, this clonotype was seen a few times. This chain links TRBV29-1 with TRBJ2-7, with 7 bases aligning to TRBD2. This CDR3 has 14 amino acids. The germline CDR1 and CDR2 sequences are SQVTM and ANQGSEA. The V segment lost 6 bases and the J segment 0 bases; nucleotides outside the gene matches: 8. In nucleotides, the CDR3 is TGCAGCGTGAGGGGACTATCTGACTCCTACGAGCAGTACTTC. Encoded protein: CSVRGLSDSYEQYF.

This chain links TRBV7-2 with TRBJ2-7, with D perhaps matching TRBD1 (5 bases). Trimming took off 1 base at V and 3 bases at J, with 10 bases between the two ends. This CDR3 has 14 amino acids. Germline V lookup: CDR1 SGHTA, CDR2 FQGNSA. The CDR3 reads CASSLGGRDYEQYF. CDR3 in DNA: TGTGCCAGCAGCTTAGGGGGCAGAGACTACGAGCAGTACTTC.

This clonotype showed up many times. This sequence joins TRBV12-3 or TRBV12-4 and TRBJ1-1; D not resolved. V shed 6 bases and J shed 5 bases, with 13 bases lying between them. The CDR3 runs to 13 residues. The CDR3 DNA reads TGTGCCAGCAGACCTCTCGGTGGGACTGAAGCTTTCTTT. Protein: CASRPLGGTEAFF.

The sample holds a few counts of this clonotype. The J gene is TRBJ1-3, the V gene TRBV20-1; D not resolved. CDR1 is DFQATT and CDR2 is SNEGSKA in the germline V gene (reference sequence). The CDR3 totals 13 residues. Trimming took 6 bases from V and 0 from J, leaving 9 bases between them. The CDR3 loop reads CSAPGDSGNTIYF. CDR3 nucleotides: TGCAGTGCCCCCGGGGACTCTGGAAACACCATATATTTT.